The entry below describes one TCR beta chain. V lost 4 bases, J lost 1 base, and 12 bases stayed unmatched. This CDR3 has 17 residues. This specimen comes from a study of cytomegalovirus exposure and HLA in healthy donors. Primers included in the PCR were 60 Vbeta and 13 Jbeta primers. The repertoire was sequenced with immunoSEQ multiplex PCR; TCRdb's copy has only in-frame clones and lacks some. The sample lists roughly 150,000 clones, roughly 80% occurring once. The genes are TRBV23-1 and TRBJ1-1, with TRBD1 matching over 7 bases. TRBV23-1 is treated as an ORF (open reading frame) with a function not yet certain. The sample taken for sequencing was PBMCs. The receptor was isolated from a male donor in good health and CMV-seropositive. CDR3 residues: CASSPSIFRQGNTEAFF. In nucleotides, the CDR3 is TGCGCCAGCAGTCCCTCCATTTTCCGACAGGGGAACACTGAAGCTTTCTTT.